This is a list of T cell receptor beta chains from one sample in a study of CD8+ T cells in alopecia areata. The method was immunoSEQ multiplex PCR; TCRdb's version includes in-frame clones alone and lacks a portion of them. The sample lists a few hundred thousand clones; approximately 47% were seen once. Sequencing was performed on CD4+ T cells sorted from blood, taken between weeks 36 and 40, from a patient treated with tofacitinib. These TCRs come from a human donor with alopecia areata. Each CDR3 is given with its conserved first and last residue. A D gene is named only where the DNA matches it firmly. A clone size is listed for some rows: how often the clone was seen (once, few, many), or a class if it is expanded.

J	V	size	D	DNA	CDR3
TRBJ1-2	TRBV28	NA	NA	TGTGCCAGCAGGAGGCAGGATGAGTATGGCTACACCTTC	CASRRQDEYGYTF
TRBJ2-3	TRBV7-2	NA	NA	TGTGCCAGCAGCCCCAGGGATTGGGGGGATACGCAGTATTTT	CASSPRDWGDTQYF
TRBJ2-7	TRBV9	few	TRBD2	TGTGCCAGCAGCTTGAGCGGGAGGGCCTTGATGTACGAGCAGTACTTC	CASSLSGRALMYEQYF
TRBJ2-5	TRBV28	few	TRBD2	TGTGCCAGCAGTTTCGGGCTAGCGGGAGTGGCAGAGACCCAGTACTTC	CASSFGLAGVAETQYF
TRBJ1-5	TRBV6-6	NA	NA	TGTGCCAGCAGTTACAACAGAGATCAGCCCCAGCATTTT	CASSYNRDQPQHF
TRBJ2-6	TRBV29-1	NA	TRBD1	TGCAGCGCGAGAGGGACAGTCTCTGGGGCCAACGTCCTGACTTTC	CSARGTVSGANVLTF
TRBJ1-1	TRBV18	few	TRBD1	TGTGCCAGCTCACCACCGGACAGGGGAAACACTGAAGCTTTCTTT	CASSPPDRGNTEAFF
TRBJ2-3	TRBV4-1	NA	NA	TGCGCCAGCAGCCAAGCGGCGGCGGCCGTGACAGATACGCAGTATTTT	CASSQAAAAVTDTQYF
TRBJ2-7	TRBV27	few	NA	TGTGCCAGCAGTTTACAGGGGCGAAAACACGAGCAGTACTTC	CASSLQGRKHEQYF
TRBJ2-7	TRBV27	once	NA	TGTGCCAGCAGTCCTGAACAGGGCTCAACCTACGAGCAGTACTTC	CASSPEQGSTYEQYF
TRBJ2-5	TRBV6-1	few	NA	TGTGCCAGCAGCACTCGAGGAGAGACCCAGTACTTC	CASSTRGETQYF
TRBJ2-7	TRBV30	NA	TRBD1	TGTGCCTGGGGACCGGGACAGGGCTCCTACGAGCAGTACTTC	CAWGPGQGSYEQYF
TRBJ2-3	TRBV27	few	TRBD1	TGTGCCAGCAGGCTCAGGGGGCGCCCCACAGATACGCAGTATTTT	CASRLRGRPTDTQYF
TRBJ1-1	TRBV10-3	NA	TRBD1	TGTGCCATCAGTGAGCACGACAGGGGGAACACTGAAGCTTTCTTT	CAISEHDRGNTEAFF
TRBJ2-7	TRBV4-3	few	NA	TGCGCCAGCAGCCAAGGGGAACTCGCCTCCTACGAGCAGTACTTC	CASSQGELASYEQYF
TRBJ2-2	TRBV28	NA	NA	TGTGCCAGCAGTTTATCCGGGGTGGCCGGGGAGCTGTTTTTT	CASSLSGVAGELFF
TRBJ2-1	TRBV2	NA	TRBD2	TGTGCCAGCCGCCGGGAGGGAGTTCTAGCCCTCGTCTTC	CASRREGVLALVF
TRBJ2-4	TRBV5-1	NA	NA	TGCGCCAGCCGTCCAGCAGCGGGTGTCCAAACTCCGTACTTC	CASRPAAGVQTPYF
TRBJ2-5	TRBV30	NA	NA	TGTGCCTGGAGTCCGGCCTTCTCGGAAGAGACCCAGTACTTC	CAWSPAFSEETQYF
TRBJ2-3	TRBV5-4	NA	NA	TGTGCCAGCAGCTTGGCTCCCCACCGAGATACGCAGTATTTT	CASSLAPHRDTQYF
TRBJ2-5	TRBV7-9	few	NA	TGTGCCAGCAGCTTAGCAAAGGAGACCCAGTACTTC	CASSLAKETQYF
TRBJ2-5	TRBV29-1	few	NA	TGCAGCGTCGGAGGCCCGGAGAGGGGAGAGACCCAGTACTTC	CSVGGPERGETQYF
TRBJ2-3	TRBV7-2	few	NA	TGTGCCAGCAGCTTAGCGGCGGCTACTAGCACAGATACGCAGTATTTT	CASSLAAATSTDTQYF
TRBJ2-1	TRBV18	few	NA	TGTGCCAGCTCACCGGGACTGAACAATGAGCAGTTCTTC	CASSPGLNNEQFF
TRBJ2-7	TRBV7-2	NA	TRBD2	TGTGCCAGCAGCTTAAAGGCTAGCGGTTTACCTTCCTACGAGCAGTACTTC	CASSLKASGLPSYEQYF
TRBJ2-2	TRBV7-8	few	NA	TGTGCCAGCAGCAGGGCAGCCGCGAACACCGGGGAGCTGTTTTTT	CASSRAAANTGELFF
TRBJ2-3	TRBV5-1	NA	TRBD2	TGCGCCAGCAGCTTTTCCCCGGGACTAGCGGGAGCAGATACGCAGTATTTT	CASSFSPGLAGADTQYF
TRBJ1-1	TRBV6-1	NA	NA	TGTGCCAGCATGGCGGACACCACGAACACTGAAGCTTTCTTT	CASMADTTNTEAFF
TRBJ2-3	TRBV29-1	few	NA	TGCAGCGTTGATAGGCAGATCACAGATACGCAGTATTTT	CSVDRQITDTQYF
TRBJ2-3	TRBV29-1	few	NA	TGCAGCGTTGAAGGGACAGATACGCAGTATTTT	CSVEGTDTQYF
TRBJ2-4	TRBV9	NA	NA	TGTGCCAGCAGCTTTAGGGGTGGAAACATTCAGTACTTC	CASSFRGGNIQYF
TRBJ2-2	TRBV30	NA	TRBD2	TGTGCCTGGAGTGTTAGCGGGAGCAAGACCGGGGAGCTGTTTTTT	CAWSVSGSKTGELFF
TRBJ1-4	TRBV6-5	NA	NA	TGTGCCAGCAGTCTGGGAGAAAAACTGTTTTTT	CASSLGEKLFF
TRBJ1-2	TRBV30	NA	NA	TGTGCCTGGAGAACAGGGATCCGTGGCTACACCTTC	CAWRTGIRGYTF
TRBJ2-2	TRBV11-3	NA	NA	TGTGCCAGCAGCCCCGGAAGGACCGGGGAGCTGTTTTTT	CASSPGRTGELFF
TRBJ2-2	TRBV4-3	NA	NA	TGCGCCAGCAGCCAAACAAGACTAGTCGCCGGGGAGCTGTTTTTT	CASSQTRLVAGELFF
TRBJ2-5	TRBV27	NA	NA	TGTGCCAGCAGTTTTGGTTCAGGGGGGGAGACCCAGTACTTC	CASSFGSGGETQYF
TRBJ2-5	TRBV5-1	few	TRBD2	TGCGCCAGCAGCGGTACGTCTAGCGGCCAAGAGACCCAGTACTTC	CASSGTSSGQETQYF
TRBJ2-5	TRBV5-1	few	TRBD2	TGCGCCAGCAGCTTTTCCCTAAGCGGGGGACAAGAGACCCAGTACTTC	CASSFSLSGGQETQYF
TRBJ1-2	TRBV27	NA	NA	TGTGCCAGCAGTTTATCGCCCAGACTTAACCATGGCCACACCTTC	CASSLSPRLNHGHTF
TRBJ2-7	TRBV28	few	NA	TGTGCCAGCAGTCTATCACAGTCCTACGAGCAGTACTTC	CASSLSQSYEQYF
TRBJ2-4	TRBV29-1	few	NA	TGCAGCGCCCGGACTGGGGATCTCCTAGCCAAAAACATTCAGTACTTC	CSARTGDLLAKNIQYF
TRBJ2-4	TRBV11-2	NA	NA	TGTGCCAGCAGCTTAGGGGGAAACATTCAGTACTTC	CASSLGGNIQYF
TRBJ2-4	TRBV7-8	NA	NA	TGTGCCAGCAGCTTCCAGGAGTATACCAAAAACATTCAGTACTTC	CASSFQEYTKNIQYF
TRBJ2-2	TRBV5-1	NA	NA	TGCGCCAGCAGCTTGGGAGTTCGGGAAAACACCGGGGAGCTGTTTTTT	CASSLGVRENTGELFF
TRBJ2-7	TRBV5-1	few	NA	TGCGCCAGCAGCCCCCAGATGGTGAGGAACGAGCAGTACTTC	CASSPQMVRNEQYF
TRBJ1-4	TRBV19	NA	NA	TGTGCCAGTAGTAGGACAGCCCGTAATGAAAAACTGTTTTTT	CASSRTARNEKLFF
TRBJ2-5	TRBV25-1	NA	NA	TGTGCCAGCAGTGAATTAGGGTTTTCTTCGCAAGAGACCCAGTACTTC	CASSELGFSSQETQYF
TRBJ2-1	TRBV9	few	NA	TGTGCCAGCAGCGCCCCGGGGGCCAATGAGCAGTTCTTC	CASSAPGANEQFF
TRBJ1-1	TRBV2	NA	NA	TGTGCCAGCAGCTCGGACAGCTACACTGAAGCTTTCTTT	CASSSDSYTEAFF
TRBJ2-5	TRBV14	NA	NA	TGTGCCAGCAGCCATGACTGGACCAAGTACTTC	CASSHDWTKYF
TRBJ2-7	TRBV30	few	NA	TGTGCCTGGAGTCGGAGGGATGCCTACGAGCAGTACTTC	CAWSRRDAYEQYF
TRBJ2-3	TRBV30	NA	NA	TGTGCCTGGAGTGGGGCGGGCACAGATACGCAGTATTTT	CAWSGAGTDTQYF